The 17 T cell receptor beta chains below were found in one sample sequenced in a study of blood T cell repertoires in COVID-19. The table came from immunoSEQ multiplex PCR; TCRdb's copy has only in-frame clones and leaves some out. The sample lists about 210,000 clones; around four fifths were seen once. Sequenced material: PBMCs or T cells enriched from blood (not recorded which). The source is a man aged 40-49 years who had recovered from COVID-19.

The V and J genes are TRBV20-1 and TRBJ1-2; perhaps TRBD1 as D (5 bases). This CDR3 has 11 amino acids. Germline values: CDR1 DFQATT, CDR2 SNEGSKA (reference sequence). CDR3 loop: CRGGSNYGYTF. The CDR3 DNA follows: TGCAGGGGGGGGTCTAACTATGGCTACACCTTC.

This clone came up a few times. The chain combines TRBV6-5 with TRBJ2-3; D might be TRBD2 (6 bases). CDR1 is MNHEY and CDR2 is SVGAGI in the germline V gene. V lost 6 bases to trimming and J lost 0 bases, with 10 bases between them. CDR3 size: 14 residues. In DNA form, the CDR3 reads TGTGCCAGCAGGATAGCGGAAAGCACAGATACGCAGTATTTT. Amino acid sequence: CASRIAESTDTQYF.

The V and J genes are TRBV6-5 and TRBJ1-2; possible D gene TRBD1, 5 bases. The germline gives CDR1 MNHEY, CDR2 SVGAGI. V was cut by 6 bases and J by 2 bases, with 10 bases left in between. The CDR3 is 13 residues long. The CDR3 is CASRLQENYGYTF. The CDR3 DNA reads as TGTGCCAGCAGGCTACAGGAGAACTATGGCTACACCTTC.

The CDR3 nucleotides read TGTGCCAGCAGCTTAGGAAGCCGGGGAGAGACCCAGTACTTC. Its translation: CASSLGSRGETQYF. The V and J genes are TRBV5-4 and TRBJ2-5, with a weak D call TRBD2 (5 bases). V dropped 2 bases and J dropped 4 bases, with 12 bases sitting between them. The germline V gene has CDR1 SGHNT and CDR2 YYREEE (reference sequence). The CDR3 consists of 14 residues.

V gene TRBV20-1 combines with J gene TRBJ2-1, with TRBD2 as a possible D gene (5 bases). Deletions cut 3 bases from V and 6 bases from J, with 6 bases between. In germline, CDR1 is DFQATT, CDR2 SNEGSKA (reference sequence). The CDR3 contains 11 residues. CDR3 nucleotide sequence: TGCAGTGCTAGGAGCGGCAATGAGCAGTTCTTC. It is translated as CSARSGNEQFF.

V and J are TRBV6-5 and TRBJ2-1; D gene uncertain. Trimming removed 8 bases from V and 4 bases from J, with 6 bases in between. The CDR3 is 11 residues long. The germline V gene encodes CDR1 MNHEY and CDR2 SVGAGI. The CDR3 DNA reads TGTGCCAGCCACATATACAATGAGCAGTTCTTC. Translated, it gives CASHIYNEQFF.

V usage is TRBV2 and J usage is TRBJ2-3; 7 positions agree with TRBD2. There are 16 residues in the CDR3. CDR1 and CDR2 from the germline V gene are SNHLY and FYNNEI. With V trimmed by 6 bases and J by 0 bases, 9 bases remained unmatched. The CDR3 loop reads CASSLGSGRSTDTQYF. DNA of the CDR3: TGTGCCAGCAGCCTAGGTAGCGGGCGAAGCACAGATACGCAGTATTTT.

This chain uses TRBV3-1 (or the pseudogene TRBV3-2) with TRBJ2-1, with a possible D match to TRBD2 (6 bases). The CDR3 totals 13 residues. V was trimmed by 4 bases and J by 8 bases, leaving 12 bases between them. Looked up from germline, CDR1 is LGHDT and CDR2 is YNNKEL (reference sequence). This CDR3 is CASSLQGGDEQFF. DNA of the CDR3: TGTGCCAGCAGCCTCCAGGGAGGTGATGAGCAGTTCTTC.

This clone turned up a few times. V is TRBV24-1 and J is TRBJ2-3; no firm D call. The CDR3 covers 13 residues. The V end was cut by 5 bases, the J end by 1 base, with 6 bases between. Germline values: CDR1 KGHDR, CDR2 SFDVKD. This CDR3 is CATSVEGTDTQYF. The CDR3 DNA follows: TGTGCCACCAGTGTTGAGGGCACAGATACGCAGTATTTT.

The rearrangement uses TRBV19 and TRBJ1-5, with 10 nucleotides matching TRBD1. After removal of 4 bases from V and 6 bases from J, the junction contained 6 bases not matched to a gene. Germline V gene data show CDR1 as LNHDA and CDR2 as SQIVND (reference sequence). The CDR3 runs to 15 residues. CDR3 in amino acids: CASSTRDRGFQPQHF. The CDR3 nucleotides read TGTGCCAGTAGTACTCGGGACAGGGGATTTCAGCCCCAGCATTTT.

This rearrangement joins TRBV7-9 to TRBJ1-2, with D possibly TRBD1 on 5 matching bases. The CDR3 is 13 residues long. Deletions cut 1 base from V and 8 bases from J, with 11 bases between. The V gene's germline CDR1 is SEHNR and CDR2 FQNEAQ (reference sequence). CDR3 sequence (DNA): TGTGCCAGCAGCTTAGGGACGGAGGGGGGCTACACCTTC. It is translated as CASSLGTEGGYTF. The variable domain in full, completed from reference TRBV7-9 and TRBJ1-2, reads DTGVSQNPRHKITKRGQNVTFRCDPISEHNRLYWYRQTLGQGPEFLTYFQNEAQLEKSRLLSDRFSAERPKGSFSTLEIQRTEQGDSAMYLCASSLGTEGGYTFGSGTRLTVV.

This clone has just one count. CDR3 in DNA: TGTGCCAGCAGTTACTCGACCAGGCGCACAGATACGCAGTATTTT. Translating it yields CASSYSTRRTDTQYF. This sequence joins TRBV6-5 and TRBJ2-3; D not certain. CDR1 is MNHEY, CDR2 SVGAGI, per germline. The CDR3 consists of 15 residues. Trimming removed 0 bases at V and 1 base at J, with 8 bases between.

This clone has a handful of counts. The chain has TRBV27 and TRBJ1-2, with 10 bases matching TRBD1. Germline CDR1 MNHEY, CDR2 SMNVEV (reference sequence). This CDR3 is built from 16 residues. With 5 bases clipped from V and 0 bases from J, the junction kept 6 bases outside the gene matches. This CDR3 reads CASSAGQGRANYGYTF. CDR3 nucleotide sequence: TGTGCCAGCAGTGCGGGACAGGGGCGAGCTAACTATGGCTACACCTTC.

This chain joins TRBV5-1 and TRBJ2-5; a weak D match, TRBD1 (5 bases). V was trimmed by 4 bases and J by 5 bases, leaving 9 bases between them. This CDR3 comprises 12 residues. CDR1 and CDR2 from the germline V gene are SGHRS and YFSETQ. CDR3 nucleotide sequence: TGCGCCAGCAGCAGGGGTGGGGAGACCCAGTACTTC. Translating gives CASSRGGETQYF.

The chain employs TRBV1 and TRBJ1-4. TRBV1 is marked as a pseudogene. The CDR3 length is 16 residues. CDR3 DNA sequence: TGCACCAGCAGCCAAGAAAGGGGGGGAACTAATGAAAAACTGTTTTTT. Amino acid sequence: CTSSQERGGTNEKLFF.

The chain carries TRBV14 and TRBJ2-7, with TRBD1 identical over 7 bases. This CDR3 has 16 residues. V was clipped by 4 bases and J by 2 bases; unmatched bases: 11. Germline V gives CDR1 SGHDN, CDR2 FVKESK. DNA for the CDR3: TGTGCCAGCAGCCGATCTACGGGACAGTTACCCTACGAGCAGTACTTC. It codes for CASSRSTGQLPYEQYF.

This clone has more than one count but fewer than ten. The rearrangement joins TRBV6-6 to TRBJ1-3; 8 nucleotides align to TRBD1. Trimming cost V 6 bases and J 2 bases; bases outside gene matches: 6. CDR1 MNHNY and CDR2 SVGAGI come from the germline V gene (reference sequence). The CDR3 covers 15 residues. The CDR3 region has the DNA TGTGCCAGCAGCCTAAACAGGGGGGCTGGAAACACCATATATTTT. It codes for CASSLNRGAGNTIYF.